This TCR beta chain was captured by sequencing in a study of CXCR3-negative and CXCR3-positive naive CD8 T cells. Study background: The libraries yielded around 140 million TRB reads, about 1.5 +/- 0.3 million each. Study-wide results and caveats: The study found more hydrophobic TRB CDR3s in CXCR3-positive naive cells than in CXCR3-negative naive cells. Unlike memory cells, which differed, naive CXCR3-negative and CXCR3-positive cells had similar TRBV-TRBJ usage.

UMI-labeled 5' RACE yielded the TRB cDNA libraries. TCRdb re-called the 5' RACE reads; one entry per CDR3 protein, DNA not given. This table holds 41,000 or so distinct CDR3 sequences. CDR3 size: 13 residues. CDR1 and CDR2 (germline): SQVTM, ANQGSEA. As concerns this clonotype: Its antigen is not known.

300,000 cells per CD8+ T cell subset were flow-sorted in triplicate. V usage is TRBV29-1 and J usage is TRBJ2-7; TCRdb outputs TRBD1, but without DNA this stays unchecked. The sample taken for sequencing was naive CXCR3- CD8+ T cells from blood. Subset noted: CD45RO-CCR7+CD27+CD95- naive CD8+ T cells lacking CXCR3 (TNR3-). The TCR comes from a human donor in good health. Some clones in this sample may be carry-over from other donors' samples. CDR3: CSVDEGGAREQYF.